Sequencing of this TCR beta chain was carried out in a study of T cell responses to AZD1222 COVID-19 vaccine. Study-level results: White British people made up most donors, females outnumbered males, and clonal diversity was possibly underestimated.

Clones were read by immunoSEQ multiplex PCR, and TCRdb kept only the in-frame ones, dropping some. The table includes about 190,000 clones, approximately 87% detected once. With V trimmed by 3 bases and J by 3 bases, 5 bases remained unmatched. Germline V lookup: CDR1 ENHRY, CDR2 SYGVKD. This CDR3 has 15 amino acids. Comment on this clone: Its antigen is not identified.

This sequence originates from an adult in good health. V and J are TRBV10-3 and TRBJ2-7, with 10 bases identical to TRBD1. The source material was peripheral blood, sampled on day 0 of MenACWY control vaccination. The CDR3 sequence is CAISDIRDRGYEQYF. For the CDR3, the DNA is TGTGCCATCAGTGATATCCGGGACAGGGGCTACGAGCAGTACTTC.